This record concerns one T cell receptor beta chain sequence. This entry comes from a study of OX40 agonist ivuxolimab in advanced cancers. The length of the CDR3 is 15 residues. Trimming stripped 4 bases from V and 2 bases from J, with 15 bases between. Germline V CDR1 and CDR2: SGHRS, YFSETQ. Autoimmune disease history or systemic immunosuppression was exclusionary. TCRdb keeps only in-frame clones here, not all; method: immunoSEQ multiplex PCR. The sample lists some 70,000 clones; around 84% were seen once. The sequenced sample was CD4+ or CD8+ T cells sorted from blood, obtained in a trial of the OX40 agonist ivuxolimab. V and J are TRBV5-1 and TRBJ1-2, with D maybe TRBD1 (5 bases). This receptor was identified in an adult with an advanced solid tumor such as melanoma, head and neck, liver or kidney cancer. CDR3: CASSLGSQGNYGYTF. Here the CDR3 DNA reads TGCGCCAGCAGCCTGGGGTCCCAGGGAAACTATGGCTACACCTTC.